The 5 T cell receptor beta chains listed next were all sequenced from one sample in a study of vaccination effects on CD4 cells after COVID-19. Having been cultured for about 10 days, the cells underwent CD4+ T cell isolation. These receptors have no identified antigens. Here immunoSEQ multiplex PCR was the method, and the copy in TCRdb shows in-frame clones only, minus some. This sample has roughly 68,000 clones; approximately 78% occur once, and the top ten carry under 25%. Material: CD4+ T cells from PBMCs cultured without peptide, obtained before COVID-19 vaccination. These TCRs come from a human donor who had a prior SARS-CoV-2 infection.

The chain uses TRBV7-9 and TRBJ2-7, with D perhaps TRBD2 (6 bases). This CDR3 is built from 13 residues. The V and J ends lost 6 bases and 5 bases respectively, with 14 bases between them. Germline CDR1 reads SEHNR; CDR2 reads FQNEAQ (reference sequence). CDR3 protein: CASSRLGSDEQYF. The DNA for the CDR3 is TGTGCCAGCAGTCGACTAGGGTCCGACGAGCAGTACTTC. Complete variable domain (other parts from reference TRBV7-9 and TRBJ2-7): DTGVSQNPRHKITKRGQNVTFRCDPISEHNRLYWYRQTLGQGPEFLTYFQNEAQLEKSRLLSDRFSAERPKGSFSTLEIQRTEQGDSAMYLCASSRLGSDEQYFGPGTRLTVT.

This chain links TRBV7-2 with TRBJ2-1; D may be TRBD2 (7 bases). The germline CDR1 and CDR2 sequences are SGHTA and FQGNSA. The germline V and J ends were trimmed by 1 base and 8 bases, with 12 bases remaining between them. This CDR3 has 14 amino acids. This CDR3 reads CASSLDRGAYEQFF. CDR3 DNA: TGTGCCAGCAGCTTAGATCGGGGGGCCTATGAGCAGTTCTTC.

The chain recombines TRBV4-3 with TRBJ2-7; no reliable D call. Germline-derived CDR1 and CDR2 are LGHNA and YSLEER. With 0 bases removed from V and 0 bases from J, the gap between germline ends came to 9 bases. The length of the CDR3 is 15 residues. The CDR3 region has the DNA TGCGCCAGCAGCCAAGATAGGGTGCTCTCCTACGAGCAGTACTTC. It specifies CASSQDRVLSYEQYF.

The chain combines TRBV6-5 with TRBJ1-6, with D unclear. CDR3 length: 15 amino acids. Germline values: CDR1 MNHEY, CDR2 SVGAGI. Trimming shortened V by 5 bases and J by 9 bases, and 17 bases separated the two germline ends. The CDR3 coding sequence is TGTGCCAGCAGTACGAGGACTCTGGGCAGTTCACCCCTCCACTTT. Encoded protein: CASSTRTLGSSPLHF.

The chain joins TRBV19 to TRBJ1-2; D is unclear. CDR1 is LNHDA and CDR2 is SQIVND in the germline V gene (reference sequence). The V and J ends lost 2 bases and 5 bases respectively, with 18 bases between them. The CDR3 extends over 16 amino acids. The CDR3 reads CASSISPQSGSYGYTF. CDR3 nucleotide sequence: TGTGCCAGTAGTATATCCCCCCAATCCGGGTCTTATGGCTACACCTTC.